This TCR beta chain was identified in a study of radiation and T cells in renal cell carcinoma. Across the whole study: Nephrectomy followed 15 Gy stereotactic body radiation by 4 weeks. Points from the study as a whole: Pretreatment tumor biopsies were lacking, so baseline clonotypes are unknown.

Sequencing used immunoSEQ multiplex PCR; TCRdb keeps in-frame clones, though not all of them. Of roughly 130,000 clones in the sample, approximately 90% were seen once. Worth noting for this clone: As yet, its antigen is unknown.

The sample's time point: blood 2 weeks post-SBRT. Regarding treatment: 15 Gy SBRT to primary tumor, nephrectomy 4 weeks later. Trimming pared 7 bases from V and 5 bases from J, leaving 11 bases between. CDR3 size: 12 residues. Germline lookup yields CDR1 MNHEY and CDR2 SVGAGI. The chain is built from TRBV6-5 and TRBJ1-1; D call uncertain. The receptor was isolated from a woman in her 70s with renal cell carcinoma. Sequencing used blood, obtained from a patient whose treatment included radiotherapy and nephrectomy. The chain's CDR3 is CASTLPGTEAFF. DNA for the CDR3: TGTGCCAGCACCCTACCTGGAACTGAAGCTTTCTTT.